This TCR beta chain was found in a study of blood T cell repertoires in COVID-19. Turning to the study itself: Sites across the United States, Italy and Spain contributed samples from acute and convalescent COVID-19. In each case, the material was cDNA or gDNA derived from T cells, B-cell-depleted T cells, or PBMCs.

Germline CDR1 reads WSHSY; CDR2 reads SAAADI. Germline trimming cut 8 bases from V and 4 bases from J; bases unmatched to any gene: 5. This CDR3 contains 13 residues. Original processing methods: Using reference gene primer amplification, nucleated cell counts were estimated. Here immunoSEQ multiplex PCR was the method, and the copy in TCRdb shows in-frame clones only, minus some. The DNA gave D and trimming, while V, J and clone size come from that table. The sample yields over 150,000 clones, around 85% seen once. The V and J genes are TRBV10-2 and TRBJ1-5, with 7 bases fitting TRBD1. This TCR derives from a woman aged 55-69 years with acute or convalescent COVID-19. The sequencing sample was made of peripheral blood. CDR3 sequence reads: CASRSDRNQPQHF. The DNA of the CDR3 is TGCGCCAGCCGGTCGGACAGGAATCAGCCCCAGCATTTT.